The clone carrying this TCR beta chain was seen a few times. CDR1 SNHLY and CDR2 FYNNEI come from the germline V gene. This CDR3 comprises 13 residues. The germline V and J ends were trimmed by 8 bases and 2 bases, with 12 bases remaining between them. Sequencing used immunoSEQ multiplex PCR; TCRdb keeps in-frame clones, though not all of them. The sample lists 55,000 to 90,000 clones, 65% to 85% occurring once. The data were obtained in a study of blood T cell repertoires in COVID-19. This TCR came from an older woman with acute or convalescent COVID-19. The J gene is TRBJ1-2, the V gene TRBV2; D is possibly TRBD1 (5 bases). Sequenced material: peripheral blood. The CDR3 region is CASLTVKNYGYTF. The CDR3 DNA is TGTGCCAGCCTGACAGTTAAAAACTATGGCTACACCTTC.